This T cell receptor (beta chain) was captured in a study of CD8+ T cells in alopecia areata listed by TCRdb under 2018. About the investigation overall: Treated patients were enrolled in an open-label pilot trial of oral tofacitinib at 5 to 10 mg twice daily for moderate-to-severe alopecia areata. Tofacitinib was given for 6 to 18 months, followed by 6 months of follow-up off drug to assess delayed response and recurrence. In both human patients and the C3H/HeJ mouse model, the study applied high-throughput TCRbeta sequencing to look at T cell clonal expansion in alopecia areata. Scalp tissue and sorted CD4+ and CD8+ peripheral blood T cells from patchy and totalis/universalis alopecia areata patients and from healthy controls were covered by human TCRbeta sequencing. Tofacitinib-treated patients had biopsies at baseline and at 4 and 24 weeks of treatment, with a later scalp biopsy in several patients. In treated patients, disease severity was measured using the SALT score, which gives the percentage of scalp surface area affected. RNA came from the PAXgene miRNA kit for fixed scalp, the miRNeasy kit for PBMCs, and the RNeasy kit for mouse skin. immunoSEQ multiplex PCR using 35 Vbeta forward primers and 13 Jbeta reverse primers was used to amplify TCRbeta CDR3 regions. Scalp clonality was compared among normal scalp (n=4), patchy alopecia areata scalp (n=8), and alopecia totalis/universalis scalp (n=8). Summary of the overall study and its limitations: Compared with normal scalp, lesional scalp had higher clonality and more expanded CD8+ clones, particularly in alopecia totalis/universalis, a pattern that suggests antigenic drive. Resident alphabeta T cells in normal human skin are also sequenced, complicating scalp TCR repertoire analysis, unlike mouse skin dominated by gammadelta T cells. With tofacitinib, both scalp clonality and the number of expanded CD8+ clones among the top 100 scalp clones went down significantly. The treated cohort was small, with a single nonresponder, so links between baseline CD8+ expansion and response need larger studies. Shared TCR sequences between patients were less evident than in mice, which may be partly attributable to HLA diversity in the patient population. During tofacitinib treatment, many expanded lesional clones remained in scalp and blood, and this persistence may partly explain relapse after treatment is stopped.

The sample's treatment or condition label, in plain terms: oral pan-JAK inhibitor, 5-10 mg twice daily. From alopecia areata patients, peripheral blood was collected along with lesional scalp punch biopsies. PBMCs were isolated by density centrifugation and stained for CD3, CD4 and CD8, after which CD4+ and CD8+ T cells were sorted on a FACSAria. V and J lose 5 bases and 3 bases, and a span of 11 bases separates them. CDR1 and CDR2, per the germline V gene (reference sequence), are LNHDA and SQIVND. From its cysteine to its phenylalanine, the CDR3 spans 14 amino acids. CDR3 DNA is the only sequence kept; it has 42 bases, read in frame from the first base. Note on this clone: Its antigen is unknown. Base qualities are not at hand, and no much larger clone is one base apart.

Library method: the immunoSEQ multiplex PCR assay. RNA was extracted from all samples and reverse transcribed into cDNA, which served as template for TCR sequencing. First-strand cDNA was synthesized using SuperScript III with a 2:1 mix of oligo-dT and random hexamers. Amplification bias was assessed with a synthetic immune receptor repertoire, and residual bias was removed computationally. The original pipeline was this. Raw reads were preprocessed to remove errors, and CDR3 was defined by IMGT conventions from the conserved cysteine to phenylalanine. Clonality was calculated as 1 minus Shannon entropy normalized by log2 of the number of productive unique TCRs. Scalp TCRbeta sequences were cross-referenced with sorted blood CD4 and CD8 repertoires so that the CD4 or CD8 identity of scalp clones could be inferred. TCRdb carries this immuneACCESS record with in-frame sequences only. Its versions omit some clonotypes, under half of them owing to an unresolved V gene in the studies checked, with the rest unexplained. V, J and clone size are those of that table, while D and trimming were read from the DNA. This sample comprises some 210,000 clones, around 66% of them detected only once. About 1.2% of the sample rests with the top ten.

The receptor's source is a human donor with alopecia areata. The rearrangement combines TRBV19 with TRBJ2-1, with TRBD1 tentatively as D gene (6 bases match). Sample: CD4+ T cells sorted from blood, taken at week 44, from a patient treated with tofacitinib. The encoded CDR3 is CASSPLQGYNEQFF. DNA sequence: TGTGCCAGTAGTCCCCTACAGGGCTACAATGAGCAGTTCTTC.